This is a list of T cell receptor beta chains from one sample in a study of shared clonotypes between healthy human individuals. Libraries were prepared by immunoSEQ multiplex PCR; TCRdb keeps only in-frame clonotypes and omits some of them. The sample yields fewer than 400,000 clones, about 74% seen once. The material sequenced was memory CD4+ T cells sorted from blood. The receptors shown here come from a man in his thirties or forties in good health. CDR3s include the opening cysteine and the closing phenylalanine or tryptophan. A D gene is named only where the DNA matches it firmly. Size is omitted from some rows. Given values are once, few, many or a class for expanded clones.

v_call	j_call	d_call	clone_size	cdr3_nt	cdr3_aa
TRBV28	TRBJ1-4	-	-	TGTGCCAGCAGTTTGGTGGGGGCGGCAACTAATGAAAAACTGTTTTTT	CASSLVGAATNEKLFF
TRBV5-6	TRBJ2-5	-	-	TGTGCCAGCAGCTTGGCTTTTTCACAACAGGAGACCCAGTACTTC	CASSLAFSQQETQYF
TRBV28	TRBJ1-2	-	-	TGTGCCAGCCAAGCTGAGGGATCGGCGCGGGGCTACACCTTC	CASQAEGSARGYTF
TRBV9	TRBJ2-3	-	-	TGTGCCAGCAGCGTCGGATCGTTGGGGACAGATACGCAGTATTTT	CASSVGSLGTDTQYF
TRBV6-6	TRBJ2-5	-	-	TGTGCCAGCAGTTACTCGGAGACCCAGTACTTC	CASSYSETQYF
TRBV11-2	TRBJ1-1	-	-	TGTGCCAGCAGCCGCGCGGGGGGGCTTCTCCGAACTGAAGCTTTCTTT	CASSRAGGLLRTEAFF
TRBV6-6	TRBJ1-4	-	-	TGTGCCAGCAGTTGGCGTACGGGAGGTGAAAAACTGTTTTTT	CASSWRTGGEKLFF
TRBV10-1	TRBJ2-7	TRBD1	once	TGCGCCAGCAGTGAGTCGGGGGACAGGGCCTACGAGCAGTACTTC	CASSESGDRAYEQYF
TRBV7-6	TRBJ2-3	-	-	TGTGCCAGCAGCTTAGCTCGGGAGACAGATACGCAGTATTTT	CASSLARETDTQYF
TRBV2	TRBJ2-7	-	-	TGTGCCAGCAAGACAGCATACGAGCAGTACTTC	CASKTAYEQYF
TRBV7-9	TRBJ1-2	TRBD1	-	TGTGCCAGCCCCATTACCGGAGGGGGCCTACTTTTTAACTATGGCTACACCTTC	CASPITGGGLLFNYGYTF